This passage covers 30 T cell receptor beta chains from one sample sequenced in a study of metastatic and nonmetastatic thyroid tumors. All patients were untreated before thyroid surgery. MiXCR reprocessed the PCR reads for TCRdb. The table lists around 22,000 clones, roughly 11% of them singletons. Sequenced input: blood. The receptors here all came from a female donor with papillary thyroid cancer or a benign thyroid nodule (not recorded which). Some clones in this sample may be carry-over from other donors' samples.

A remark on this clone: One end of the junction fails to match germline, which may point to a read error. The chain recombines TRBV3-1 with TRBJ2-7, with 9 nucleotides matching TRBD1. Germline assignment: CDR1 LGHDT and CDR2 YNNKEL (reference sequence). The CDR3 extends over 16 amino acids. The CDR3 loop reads CAGSQYTGGSSYEQYF. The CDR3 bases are TGTGCCGGCAGTCAATACACAGGGGGCAGCTCCTACGAGCAGTACTTC.

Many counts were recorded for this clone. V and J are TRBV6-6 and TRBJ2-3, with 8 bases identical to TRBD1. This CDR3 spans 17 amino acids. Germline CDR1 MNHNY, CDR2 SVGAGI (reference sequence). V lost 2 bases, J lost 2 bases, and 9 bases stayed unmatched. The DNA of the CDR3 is TGTGCCAGCAGTTACCCCCTTTTGACAGGGGACACAGATACGCAGTATTTT. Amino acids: CASSYPLLTGDTDTQYF.

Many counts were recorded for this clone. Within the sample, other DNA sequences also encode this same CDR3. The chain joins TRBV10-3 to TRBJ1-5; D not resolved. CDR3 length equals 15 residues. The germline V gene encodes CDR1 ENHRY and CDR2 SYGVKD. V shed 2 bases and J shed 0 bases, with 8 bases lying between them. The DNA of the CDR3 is TGTGCCATCAGTGAGGCGGGGAATAGCAATCAGCCCCAGCATTTT. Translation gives CAISEAGNSNQPQHF.

The CDR3 nucleotides are TGTGCCAGCAGCTTAACGGGGGGGACGGCGCAGTATTTT. Amino acid sequence: CASSLTGGTAQYF. V is TRBV7-2 and J is TRBJ2-3; 8 nucleotides match TRBD2. CDR1 is SGHTA, CDR2 FQGNSA, per germline. CDR3 length equals 13 residues. The trim removed 2 bases at V and 10 bases at J, leaving 5 bases unmatched.

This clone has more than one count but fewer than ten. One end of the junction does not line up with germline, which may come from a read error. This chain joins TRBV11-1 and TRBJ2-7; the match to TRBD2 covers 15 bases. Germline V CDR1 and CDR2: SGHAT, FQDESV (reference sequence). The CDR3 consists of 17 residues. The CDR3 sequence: CASSRGLAGGNSCEQYF. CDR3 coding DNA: TGTGCCAGCAGCCGGGGACTAGCGGGAGGCAACTCCTGCGAGCAGTACTTC.

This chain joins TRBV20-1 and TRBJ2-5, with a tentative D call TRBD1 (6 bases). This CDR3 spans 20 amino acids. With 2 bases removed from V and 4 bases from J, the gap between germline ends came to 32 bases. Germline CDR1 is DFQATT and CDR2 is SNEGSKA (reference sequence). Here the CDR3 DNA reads TGCAGTGCTAGAAGAGCTTTCCGGGACACATCATCCCTGCCCTCAGAGACCCAGTACTTC. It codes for CSARRAFRDTSSLPSETQYF.

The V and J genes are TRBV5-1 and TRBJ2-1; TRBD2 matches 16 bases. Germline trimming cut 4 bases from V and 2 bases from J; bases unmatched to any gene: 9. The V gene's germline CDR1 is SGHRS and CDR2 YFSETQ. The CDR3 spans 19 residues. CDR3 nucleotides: TGCGCCAGCAGCCCATCGGGACTAGCGGGAGGGAGAACCTACAATGAGCAGTTCTTC. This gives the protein CASSPSGLAGGRTYNEQFF.

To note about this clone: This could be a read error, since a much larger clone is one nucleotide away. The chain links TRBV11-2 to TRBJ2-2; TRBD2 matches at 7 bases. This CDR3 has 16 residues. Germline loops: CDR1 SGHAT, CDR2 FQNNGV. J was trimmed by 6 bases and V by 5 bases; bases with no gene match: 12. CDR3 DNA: TGTGCCAGCAGCCAACCCCTGGGGGGGTATTCCGGGGAGCTGTTTTTT. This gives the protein CASSQPLGGYSGELFF.

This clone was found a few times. CDR3 nucleotides: TGTGCCAGCAGTTTAGGTCCCGGTTCGGAGCAGTACTTC. Amino acid sequence: CASSLGPGSEQYF. This chain connects TRBV12-3 or TRBV12-4 to TRBJ2-7; D remains unclear. Trimming cost V 1 base and J 7 bases, with 11 bases left between them. This CDR3 is built from 13 residues.

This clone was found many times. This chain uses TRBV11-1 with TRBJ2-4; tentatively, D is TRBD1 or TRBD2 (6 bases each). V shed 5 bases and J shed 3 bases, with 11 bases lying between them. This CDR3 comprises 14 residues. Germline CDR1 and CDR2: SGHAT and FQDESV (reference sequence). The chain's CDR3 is CASSPEGGKNIQYF. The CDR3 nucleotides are TGTGCCAGCAGCCCCGAGGGGGGCAAAAACATTCAGTACTTC.

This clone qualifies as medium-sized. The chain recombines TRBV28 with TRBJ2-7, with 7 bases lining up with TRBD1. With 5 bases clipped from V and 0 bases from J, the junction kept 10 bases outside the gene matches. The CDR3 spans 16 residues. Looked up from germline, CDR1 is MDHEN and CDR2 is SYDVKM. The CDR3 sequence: CASSLATGTASYEQYF. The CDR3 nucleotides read TGTGCCAGCAGTCTGGCCACCGGGACAGCCTCCTACGAGCAGTACTTC.

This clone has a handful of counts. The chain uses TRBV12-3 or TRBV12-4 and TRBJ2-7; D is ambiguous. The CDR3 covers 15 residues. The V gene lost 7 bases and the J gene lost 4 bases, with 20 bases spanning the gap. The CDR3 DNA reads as TGTGCCAGCATTGACTCCTGGTCGAAGGGATACGAGCAGTACTTC. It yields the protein CASIDSWSKGYEQYF.

Written as DNA, the CDR3 is TGTGCCAGCTCACCGGGACAATTCCAAGATACGCAGTATTTT. Translating it yields CASSPGQFQDTQYF. The genes are TRBV18 and TRBJ2-3, with a possible D match to TRBD1 (6 bases). Germline CDR1 reads KGHSH; CDR2 reads LQKENI. Trimming shortened V by 3 bases and J by 5 bases, and 12 bases separated the two germline ends. This CDR3 has 14 residues.

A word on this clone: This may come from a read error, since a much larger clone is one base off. The CDR3 coding sequence is TGTGCCAGCATCCCGATGGATTTGGGCACTGAAGCTTTCTTT. This translates into CASIPMDLGTEAFF. This chain uses TRBV11-1 with TRBJ1-1; D ambiguous. The CDR3 runs 14 residues. V was trimmed by 7 bases and J by 4 bases, leaving 16 bases between them. The germline gives CDR1 SGHAT, CDR2 FQDESV (reference sequence).

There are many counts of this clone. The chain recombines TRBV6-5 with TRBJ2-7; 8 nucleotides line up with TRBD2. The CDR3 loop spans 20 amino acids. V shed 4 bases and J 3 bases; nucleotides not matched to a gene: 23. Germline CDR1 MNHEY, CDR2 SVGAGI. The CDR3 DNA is TGTGCCAGCAGTTCCGGGGGGGGATTATCCTCTATTAGGACCTACTACGAGCAGTACTTC. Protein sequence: CASSSGGGLSSIRTYYEQYF.

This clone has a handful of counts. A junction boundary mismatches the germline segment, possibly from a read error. The CDR3 here is CASGMTEYNEQFF. The CDR3, as DNA: TGTGCCAGTGGTATGACAGAATACAATGAGCAGTTCTTC. V gene TRBV19 combines with J gene TRBJ2-1, with D perhaps TRBD1 (5 bases). The CDR3 totals 13 residues. Germline V gives CDR1 LNHDA, CDR2 SQIVND (reference sequence).

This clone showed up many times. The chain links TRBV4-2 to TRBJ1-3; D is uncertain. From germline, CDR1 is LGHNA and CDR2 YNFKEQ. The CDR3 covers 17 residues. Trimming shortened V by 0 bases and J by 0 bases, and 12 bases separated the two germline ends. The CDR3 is CASSQDIAGRSGNTIYF. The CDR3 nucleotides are TGTGCCAGCAGCCAAGATATCGCAGGACGCTCTGGAAACACCATATATTTT.

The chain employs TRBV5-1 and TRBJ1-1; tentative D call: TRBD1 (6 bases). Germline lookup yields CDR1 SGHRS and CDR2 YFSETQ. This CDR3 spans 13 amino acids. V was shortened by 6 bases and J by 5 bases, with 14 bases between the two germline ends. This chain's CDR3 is CASNAGTKTEAFF. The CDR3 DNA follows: TGCGCCAGCAACGCCGGGACAAAAACTGAAGCTTTCTTT.

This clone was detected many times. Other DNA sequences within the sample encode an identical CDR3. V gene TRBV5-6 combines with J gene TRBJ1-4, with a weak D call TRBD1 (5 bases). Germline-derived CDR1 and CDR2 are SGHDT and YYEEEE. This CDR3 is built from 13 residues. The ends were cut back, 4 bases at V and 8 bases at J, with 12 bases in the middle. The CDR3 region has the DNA TGTGCCAGCAGCGGTGGGACCCGAGAAAAACTGTTTTTT. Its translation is CASSGGTREKLFF.

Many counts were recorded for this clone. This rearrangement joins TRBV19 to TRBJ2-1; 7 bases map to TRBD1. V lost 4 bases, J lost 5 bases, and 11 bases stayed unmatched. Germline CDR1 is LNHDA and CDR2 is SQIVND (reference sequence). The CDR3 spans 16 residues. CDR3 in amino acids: CASSKRDSSLDNEQFF. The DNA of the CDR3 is TGTGCCAGTAGTAAGAGGGACAGCTCCCTTGACAATGAGCAGTTCTTC.

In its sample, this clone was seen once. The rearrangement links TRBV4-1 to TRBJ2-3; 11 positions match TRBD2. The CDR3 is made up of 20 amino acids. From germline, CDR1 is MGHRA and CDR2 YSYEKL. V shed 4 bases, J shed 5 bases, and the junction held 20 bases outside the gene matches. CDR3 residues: CASSLASPELAGGPRDTQYF. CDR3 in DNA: TGCGCCAGCAGCCTCGCCTCCCCGGAGCTAGCGGGAGGTCCCAGAGATACGCAGTATTTT.

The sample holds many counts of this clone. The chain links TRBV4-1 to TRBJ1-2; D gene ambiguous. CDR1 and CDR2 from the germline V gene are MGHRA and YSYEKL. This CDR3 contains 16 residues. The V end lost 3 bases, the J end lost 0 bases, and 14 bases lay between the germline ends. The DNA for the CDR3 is TGCGCCAGCAGCCACCCGGGAGGAGCAGCTAACTATGGCTACACCTTC. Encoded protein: CASSHPGGAANYGYTF.

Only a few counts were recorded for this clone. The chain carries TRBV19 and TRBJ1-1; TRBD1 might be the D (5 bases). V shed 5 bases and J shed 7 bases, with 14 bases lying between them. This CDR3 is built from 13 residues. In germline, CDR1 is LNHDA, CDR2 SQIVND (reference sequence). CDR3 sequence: CASSSREGLEAFF. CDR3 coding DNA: TGTGCCAGTAGTTCGCGCGAGGGGCTTGAAGCTTTCTTT.

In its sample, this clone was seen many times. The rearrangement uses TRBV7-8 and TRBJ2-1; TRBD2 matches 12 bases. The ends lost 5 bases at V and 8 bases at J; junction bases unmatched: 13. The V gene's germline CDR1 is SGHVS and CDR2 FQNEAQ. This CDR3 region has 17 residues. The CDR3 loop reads CASSHVLASGRVDEQFF. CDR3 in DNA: TGTGCCAGCAGCCACGTTCTAGCTAGCGGGAGGGTTGATGAGCAGTTCTTC.

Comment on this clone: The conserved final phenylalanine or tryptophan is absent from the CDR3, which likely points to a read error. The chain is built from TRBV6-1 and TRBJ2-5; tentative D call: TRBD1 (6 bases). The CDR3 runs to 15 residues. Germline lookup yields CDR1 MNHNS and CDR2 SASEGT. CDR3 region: CVSSTLQGLQETQYL. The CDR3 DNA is TGTGTCAGCAGCACCCTACAGGGCCTCCAAGAGACCCAGTACTTA.

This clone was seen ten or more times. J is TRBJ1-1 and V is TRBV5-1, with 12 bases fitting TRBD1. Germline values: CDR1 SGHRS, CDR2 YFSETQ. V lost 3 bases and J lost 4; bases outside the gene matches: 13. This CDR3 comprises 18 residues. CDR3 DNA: TGCGCCAGCAGCTACTACCCGGGACAGGGGGCGCGAGGCACTGAAGCTTTCTTT. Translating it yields CASSYYPGQGARGTEAFF.

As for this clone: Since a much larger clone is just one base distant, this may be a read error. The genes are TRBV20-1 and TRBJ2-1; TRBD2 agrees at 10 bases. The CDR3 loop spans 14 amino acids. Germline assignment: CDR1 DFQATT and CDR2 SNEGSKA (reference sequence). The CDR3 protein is CSADRASGSYEQSF. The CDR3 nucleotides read TGCAGTGCTGATCGGGCTAGCGGGAGCTATGAGCAGTCCTTC.

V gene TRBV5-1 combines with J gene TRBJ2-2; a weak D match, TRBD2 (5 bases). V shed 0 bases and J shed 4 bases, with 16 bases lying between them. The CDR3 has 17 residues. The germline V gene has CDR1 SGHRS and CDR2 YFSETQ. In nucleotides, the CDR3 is TGCGCCAGCAGCTTGGGACTATCGGGATTGACCACCGGGGAGCTGTTTTTT. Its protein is CASSLGLSGLTTGELFF.

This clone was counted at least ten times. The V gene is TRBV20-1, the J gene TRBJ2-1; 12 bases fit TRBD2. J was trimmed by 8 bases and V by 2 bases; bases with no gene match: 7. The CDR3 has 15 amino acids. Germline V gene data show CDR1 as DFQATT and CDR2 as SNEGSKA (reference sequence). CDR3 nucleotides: TGCAGTGCTAGACAGACTAGCGGGGGAGGCGATGAGCAGTTCTTC. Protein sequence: CSARQTSGGGDEQFF.

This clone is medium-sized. This CDR3 is CASREHAGTYYEQYF. Written as DNA, the CDR3 is TGTGCCAGCAGGGAACATGCCGGGACCTACTACGAGCAGTACTTC. V usage is TRBV12-3 or TRBV12-4 and J usage is TRBJ2-7; D assignment may be TRBD1 or TRBD2 (5 bases each). The CDR3 is 15 amino acids. Between the trimmed V and J ends, which lost 6 bases and 3 bases, there was a span of 18 bases.